This T cell receptor (beta chain) stems from a study of blood T cells in healthy people across ages. The CDR3 spans 13 residues. The germline V and J ends were trimmed by 5 bases and 3 bases, with 8 bases remaining between them. Germline loops: CDR1 SGHTA, CDR2 FQGNSA. Through a sample-barcoded 5' primer and a J-beta primer mix, a second PCR was run for roughly 6 to 12 cycles. All samples yielded 2.5 million or more CDR3-containing paired-end reads. TCRdb ran MiXCR on the 5' RACE reads and lists one entry per CDR3 protein. The sample records around 1,500,000 distinct CDR3 sequences, roughly 28% being singletons.

This clonotype originated in a woman aged 25 to 39 in good health. The material sequenced was blood. The V and J genes are TRBV7-2 and TRBJ2-1; D remains unclear. The CDR3 loop is CASSTGVYNEQFF. The CDR3 DNA is TGTGCCAGCAGCACGGGTGTCTACAATGAGCAGTTCTTC.